The rows below give T cell receptor beta chains drawn from one sample of a study of blood T cells in healthy people across ages. TCRdb re-called the 5' RACE reads with MiXCR, one entry per CDR3 protein. Of 1,800,000 or so distinct CDR3 sequences listed, about two fifths are singletons. The sequenced sample consisted of blood. All receptors come from a human donor in good health. Both conserved end residues are part of each CDR3. A D gene is named only where the DNA matches it firmly. A clone size is listed for some rows: how often the clone was seen (once, few, many), or a class if it is expanded.

clone size: .; D gene: TRBD1; J gene: TRBJ2-7; V gene: TRBV4-2; CDR3 DNA: TGTGCCAGCAGCCATACAGGGGGCGGGTCTGCCTACGAGCAGTACTTC; CDR3 protein: CASSHTGGGSAYEQYF
clone size: .; D gene: .; J gene: TRBJ1-1; V gene: TRBV12-3/TRBV12-4; CDR3 DNA: TGTGCCAGCAGTTTATTTATGGACAGTGAAGCTTTCTTT; CDR3 protein: CASSLFMDSEAFF
clone size: .; D gene: TRBD2; J gene: TRBJ2-5; V gene: TRBV2; CDR3 DNA: TGTGCCAGCATCCGGCGGGGGGGCATGGAGACCCAGTACTTC; CDR3 protein: CASIRRGGMETQYF
clone size: few; D gene: .; J gene: TRBJ2-3; V gene: TRBV6-2/TRBV6-3; CDR3 DNA: TGTGCCAGCAGTTACTCGATAGGTGCGGCCAGCACAGATACGCAGTATTTT; CDR3 protein: CASSYSIGAASTDTQYF
clone size: .; D gene: .; J gene: TRBJ2-6; V gene: TRBV12-3/TRBV12-4; CDR3 DNA: TGTGCCAGCACCCTACGGAGCTCTGGGGCCAACGTCCTGACTTTC; CDR3 protein: CASTLRSSGANVLTF
clone size: .; D gene: TRBD2; J gene: TRBJ2-1; V gene: TRBV7-2; CDR3 DNA: TGTGCCAGCAGCTTTCAACGACTAGCGGGGGGAGATGAGCAGTTCTTC; CDR3 protein: CASSFQRLAGGDEQFF
clone size: few; D gene: TRBD2; J gene: TRBJ2-5; V gene: TRBV20-1; CDR3 DNA: TGCAGTGCTAGTAGCGGGGGCGGGACCCAGTACTTC; CDR3 protein: CSASSGGGTQYF
clone size: .; D gene: .; J gene: TRBJ2-7; V gene: TRBV2; CDR3 DNA: TGTGCCAGCAGACAGGGAGTCATGTCCTACGAGCAGTACTTC; CDR3 protein: CASRQGVMSYEQYF
clone size: .; D gene: .; J gene: TRBJ1-1; V gene: TRBV29-1; CDR3 DNA: TGCAGCGTTGTAGGTTCAGCGAACACTGAAGCTTTCTTT; CDR3 protein: CSVVGSANTEAFF
clone size: .; D gene: TRBD1; J gene: TRBJ1-4; V gene: TRBV14; CDR3 DNA: TGTGCCAGCAGCCAAGGCCCGGGACAGAAACTGTTTTTT; CDR3 protein: CASSQGPGQKLFF
clone size: .; D gene: .; J gene: TRBJ2-1; V gene: TRBV6-1; CDR3 DNA: TGTGCCAGCAGCAACGAGGGGGGGGGAAACAATGAGCAGTTCTTC; CDR3 protein: CASSNEGGGNNEQFF
clone size: .; D gene: TRBD1; J gene: TRBJ1-1; V gene: TRBV7-9; CDR3 DNA: TGTGCCAGCAGCTCAGGGGGTTCCACTGAAGCTTTCTTT; CDR3 protein: CASSSGGSTEAFF
clone size: few; D gene: .; J gene: TRBJ1-1; V gene: TRBV6-5; CDR3 DNA: TGTGCCAGCAGTTTTGCACAGCGGGGGTACACTGAAGCTTTCTTT; CDR3 protein: CASSFAQRGYTEAFF
clone size: .; D gene: TRBD2; J gene: TRBJ2-1; V gene: TRBV7-2; CDR3 DNA: TGTGCCAGCAGTAGTACAGCGGGGGGCTATGAGCAGTTCTTC; CDR3 protein: CASSSTAGGYEQFF
clone size: few; D gene: TRBD2; J gene: TRBJ2-1; V gene: TRBV29-1; CDR3 DNA: TGCAGCGTTGTGGCTAGCGGGAACAATAAGCAGTTCTTC; CDR3 protein: CSVVASGNNKQFF
clone size: .; D gene: .; J gene: TRBJ2-3; V gene: TRBV6-5; CDR3 DNA: TGTGCCAGCAGTTACGGACAGGACTATCCAGATACGCAGTATTTT; CDR3 protein: CASSYGQDYPDTQYF
clone size: .; D gene: .; J gene: TRBJ2-7; V gene: TRBV20-1; CDR3 DNA: TGCAGTGCTAGAGACCCTAGTGTCGGGGGGCAGCACGAGCAGTACTTC; CDR3 protein: CSARDPSVGGQHEQYF
clone size: .; D gene: TRBD2; J gene: TRBJ2-5; V gene: TRBV6-5; CDR3 DNA: TGTGCCAGCACCTCTAGCGGGGGGCAAGAGACCCAGTACTTC; CDR3 protein: CASTSSGGQETQYF
clone size: few; D gene: .; J gene: TRBJ1-5; V gene: TRBV28; CDR3 DNA: TGTGCCAGCAGTTATTACCTTTCCGTTTATAGCAATCAGCCCCAGCATTTT; CDR3 protein: CASSYYLSVYSNQPQHF
clone size: .; D gene: .; J gene: TRBJ2-5; V gene: TRBV6-5; CDR3 DNA: TGTGCCAGCAGGCAGGGGTACGGGCAAGAGACCCAGTACTTC; CDR3 protein: CASRQGYGQETQYF
clone size: few; D gene: .; J gene: TRBJ2-5; V gene: TRBV5-6; CDR3 DNA: TGTGCCAGCAGCTTCTTTAGTGTGGAGACCCAGTACTTC; CDR3 protein: CASSFFSVETQYF
clone size: .; D gene: .; J gene: TRBJ2-4; V gene: TRBV20-1; CDR3 DNA: TGCAGTGCTAGAGATCGGGGGCAAAACATTCAGTACTTC; CDR3 protein: CSARDRGQNIQYF
clone size: few; D gene: TRBD1; J gene: TRBJ2-1; V gene: TRBV12-3/TRBV12-4; CDR3 DNA: TGTGCCAGCAACCCAGGGGGCACTGAGCAGTTCTTC; CDR3 protein: CASNPGGTEQFF
clone size: .; D gene: .; J gene: TRBJ2-3; V gene: TRBV4-1; CDR3 DNA: TGCGCCAGTACCCAAGGGGTGAGCACAGATACGCAGTATTTT; CDR3 protein: CASTQGVSTDTQYF
clone size: .; D gene: .; J gene: TRBJ2-5; V gene: TRBV12-3/TRBV12-4; CDR3 DNA: TGTGCCAGCGCCCTGCGGGCCGTGGAGACCCAGTACTTC; CDR3 protein: CASALRAVETQYF
clone size: .; D gene: .; J gene: TRBJ1-5; V gene: TRBV4-1; CDR3 DNA: TGCGCCAGCAGCCAAGTTAGGGAGGCGAGCAAACAGCCCCAGCATTTT; CDR3 protein: CASSQVREASKQPQHF
clone size: .; D gene: .; J gene: TRBJ2-3; V gene: TRBV11-2; CDR3 DNA: TGTACCAGCAGCTTATCAACGCCTAGCACAGATACGCAGTATTTT; CDR3 protein: CTSSLSTPSTDTQYF
clone size: .; D gene: TRBD2; J gene: TRBJ2-1; V gene: TRBV9; CDR3 DNA: TGTGCCAGCAGCCCTGGGACTAGCGGGGGTCCCCTCAATGAGCAGTTCTTC; CDR3 protein: CASSPGTSGGPLNEQFF
clone size: .; D gene: TRBD2; J gene: TRBJ2-5; V gene: TRBV25-1; CDR3 DNA: TGTGCCAGCAGTGCTTGGTCGGGGGGGCGTGACCAAGAGACCCAGTACTTC; CDR3 protein: CASSAWSGGRDQETQYF
clone size: few; D gene: .; J gene: TRBJ2-4; V gene: TRBV15; CDR3 DNA: TGTGCCACCAGCAGAGAAGAGCCCTGGGCCAAAAACATTCAGTACTTC; CDR3 protein: CATSREEPWAKNIQYF